This TCR beta chain was observed in a study of breast tumors, draining lymph nodes, adjacent tissues. Study findings and constraints: Most tumor T cells seemingly derive from lymph node, then expand in tumor.

Of note for this clonotype: Its antigen is unknown.

TCRdb re-called the multiplex PCR reads with MiXCR, one entry per CDR3 protein. The table lists about 14,000 distinct CDR3 sequences, roughly three fifths of them singletons. There are 17 residues in the CDR3. Per germline, CDR1 SQVTM and CDR2 ANQGSEA. The ends lost 5 bases at V and 0 bases at J; junction bases unmatched: 15. The source is a female donor with breast cancer. Some clones in this sample may be carry-over from other donors' samples. Sequenced: tumor-adjacent breast tissue. V and J are TRBV29-1 and TRBJ1-2, with 7 nucleotides matching TRBD1. The DNA for the CDR3 is TGCAGCGTTTACGGGACAGCGGGGGACAGCACTAACTATGGCTACACCTTC. Its translation: CSVYGTAGDSTNYGYTF.